This T cell receptor beta chain was recovered during a study of blood T cell repertoires in COVID-19 (dated by TCRdb to the early 2020s). Background on the whole study: Collaborator samples came from the United States, Italy and Spain and covered acute and convalescent phases of COVID-19. The material from the prospective study consisted of cDNA or gDNA derived from T cells, B-cell-depleted T cells, or PBMCs. The dataset comprised deeply sampled blood TCRbeta repertoires from subjects exposed to, actively infected with, or recovered from COVID-19. The repertoires were released in a freely available public database meant as a resource for research on the immune response to SARS-CoV-2. Samples were obtained from the ongoing ImmuneRACE study (first 160 participants) and from about 1,300 subjects provided by 6 global collaborators. A de-identified subject ID, COVID-19 status, age in years and sex were almost always included in the sample metadata. Where HLA class I and class II types were available, the types were taken from metadata supplied by the sample provider, not from assay-based typing.

The study at large found these results: The quantity of clinical and demographic metadata differed by source and by participant and was supplied without curation.

TCRbeta CDR3 regions were amplified from genomic DNA by means of the immunoSEQ Assay, a bias-controlled multiplex PCR. Processing in the source paper ran as follows. The number of nucleated cells in each sample was estimated by amplification of reference gene primers within the assay. To quantify the absolute abundance of each unique TCRbeta CDR3 rearrangement, sequence reads were collapsed and filtered. For each sample, productive Simpson clonality was calculated as the square root of Simpson's diversity index over productive rearrangements. Sourced from immuneACCESS, this table was stored by TCRdb with only in-frame sequences that have V and J called. A share of the clones is absent; for the studies checked, an unresolved V gene accounts for under half, and the remainder has no known explanation. Clone size and the V and J calls come from that table; the DNA yielded D and trimming. Counted in this sample were about 200,000 clones; roughly 91% of them appeared once. Around 5.8% of the sample is in the top ten clones.

For CDR1 and CDR2, the germline V gene lists MGHRA and YSYEKL. V is pared back by 1 base and J by 0 bases, with 15 bases lying between the germline termini. There are 17 amino acids in the CDR3, from cysteine to phenylalanine inclusive. Only CDR3 DNA is held: 51 bases, read in frame from base 1. Collaborating institutions collected whole blood in K2EDTA tubes following their own protocols. For TCRbeta analysis, collaborators shipped samples in one of three forms: frozen whole blood, isolated PBMCs, or DNA extracted from either of those sample types. Concerning this clone itself: This clone's antigen is unknown. No base qualities exist here, and no much larger clone lies one base off it.

The receptor was isolated from a man aged 40-50 years with active or convalescent COVID-19. What was sequenced was peripheral blood. The chain is made from TRBV4-1 and TRBJ1-1, with the D gene uncertain. Here is the DNA: TGCGCCAGCAGCCAAGGAAGTTTCGCGTCTATGAACACTGAAGCTTTCTTT. Its translation reads: CASSQGSFASMNTEAFF.